Below, 18 T cell receptor beta chains from the same sample are listed, as sequenced in a study of shared clonotypes between healthy human individuals. TCRdb's table, derived via immunoSEQ multiplex PCR, lists solely in-frame clones and lacks some. The sample carries over a million clones, 96% recorded once. The sequencing input was naive CD4+ T cells sorted from blood. Subset reported: CD45RA+ positively selected. These receptors all come from a man aged 25 to 40 in good health.

The chain is built from TRBV11-2 and TRBJ2-1; the D is unclear. The V and J ends lost 2 bases and 0 bases respectively, with 14 bases between them. CDR3 length: 17 residues. Germline values: CDR1 SGHAT, CDR2 FQNNGV. CDR3: CASSLRLLASSYNEQFF. In nucleotides, the CDR3 is TGTGCCAGCAGCTTAAGGTTACTGGCGAGCTCCTACAATGAGCAGTTCTTC.

The genes are TRBV9 and TRBJ2-7; tentative D call: TRBD1 (6 bases). The CDR3 has 16 residues. Germline CDR1 is SGDLS and CDR2 is YYNGEE. The ends were cut back, 3 bases at V and 0 bases at J, with 16 bases in the middle. The CDR3 nucleotides read TGTGCCAGCAGCGAGGGGGACGGGGCACACTCCTACGAGCAGTACTTC. It codes for CASSEGDGAHSYEQYF.

The genes are TRBV7-2 and TRBJ2-5; D is perhaps TRBD2 (5 bases). The CDR3 contains 14 residues. CDR1 and CDR2 (germline): SGHTA, FQGNSA. Trimming removed 5 bases from V and 4 bases from J, with 14 bases in between. The CDR3 loop reads CASSAKRLGETQYF. CDR3 nucleotide sequence: TGTGCCAGCAGCGCGAAGCGGTTGGGAGAGACCCAGTACTTC.

The gene calls are TRBV6-5 and TRBJ2-7, with D unclear. Germline V gene sequence: CDR1 MNHEY, CDR2 SVGAGI. Trimming cost V 2 bases and J 2 bases, with 13 bases left between them. The CDR3 is 15 residues long. The CDR3 is CASSYGPGGTYEQYF. CDR3 nucleotide sequence: TGTGCCAGCAGTTACGGCCCGGGTGGTACCTACGAGCAGTACTTC.

The chain is built from TRBV6-6 and TRBJ1-4; D call uncertain. CDR3 length: 16 amino acids. Germline loops: CDR1 MNHNY, CDR2 SVGAGI (reference sequence). V lost 5 bases and J 8 bases, leaving 21 bases between the germline ends. The DNA of the CDR3 is TGTGCCAGCAGTACCTCGAGGCCCAACCAGGTGGAAAAACTGTTTTTT. This gives the protein CASSTSRPNQVEKLFF.

The V call is TRBV10-1, the J call TRBJ2-1; 9 bases agree with TRBD2. This CDR3 has 13 amino acids. J was trimmed by 8 bases and V by 7 bases; bases with no gene match: 6. Germline CDR1 WNHNN, CDR2 SYGVQD (reference sequence). DNA of the CDR3: TGCGCCAGCACTAGCGGGGCGCGCGATGAGCAGTTCTTC. This codes for CASTSGARDEQFF.

The chain combines TRBV20-1 with TRBJ2-1; D is tentatively TRBD1 or TRBD2 (5 bases each). V was clipped by 3 bases and J by 12 bases, with 12 bases between them. In germline, CDR1 is DFQATT, CDR2 SNEGSKA (reference sequence). This CDR3 spans 11 amino acids. CDR3 sequence (DNA): TGCAGTGCTAGGGGGGAACCTAGGCAGTTCTTC. Translation: CSARGEPRQFF.

This sequence joins TRBV5-1 and TRBJ2-7; 10 bases map to TRBD2. Germline CDR1 reads SGHRS; CDR2 reads YFSETQ. V lost 4 bases and J lost 0; bases outside the gene matches: 10. The length of the CDR3 is 17 residues. CDR3 residues: CASSPGTGLAFSYEQYF. For the CDR3, the DNA is TGCGCCAGCAGCCCAGGAACGGGACTAGCGTTCTCCTACGAGCAGTACTTC.

The gene calls are TRBV7-2 and TRBJ2-3; 9 nucleotides line up with TRBD2. V shed 1 base and J 4 bases; nucleotides not matched to a gene: 12. The CDR3 extends over 18 amino acids. The germline V gene encodes CDR1 SGHTA and CDR2 FQGNSA. DNA for the CDR3: TGTGCCAGCAGCTTAGTGGCCCTCAGCGGGAGGTTTTCAGATACGCAGTATTTT. Protein product: CASSLVALSGRFSDTQYF.

This clone was counted a few times. V and J are TRBV7-9 and TRBJ1-1, with TRBD1 as a possible D gene (6 bases). Between the trimmed V and J ends, which lost 3 bases and 4 bases, there was a span of 15 bases. The V gene's germline CDR1 is SEHNR and CDR2 FQNEAQ (reference sequence). CDR3 size: 15 residues. The CDR3 DNA reads TGTGCCAGCAGCTTGGGACACCCTACATTCACTGAAGCTTTCTTT. This codes for CASSLGHPTFTEAFF.

The V gene is TRBV7-8, the J gene TRBJ2-1; TRBD1 agrees at 8 bases. Germline V gene lookup returns CDR1 SGHVS and CDR2 FQNEAQ. This CDR3 is built from 13 residues. V shed 3 bases and J 8 bases; nucleotides not matched to a gene: 3. The chain's CDR3 is CASSFQGADEQFF. The CDR3 coding sequence is TGTGCCAGCAGCTTCCAGGGGGCCGATGAGCAGTTCTTC.

The gene calls are TRBV28 and TRBJ2-7; 14 nucleotides match TRBD2. Trimming at V came to 1 base and at J to 2 bases, leaving 13 bases not matched to a gene. Germline loops: CDR1 MDHEN, CDR2 SYDVKM. The CDR3 spans 20 residues. The CDR3 here is CASSLSVGTSGSPRTYEQYF. The CDR3 nucleotides are TGTGCCAGCAGTTTATCAGTAGGGACTAGCGGGAGTCCACGAACCTACGAGCAGTACTTC.

This chain links TRBV7-8 with TRBJ2-1; D unresolved. V lost 2 bases and J 2 bases, leaving 4 bases between the germline ends. The CDR3 length is 13 residues. Germline CDR1 is SGHVS and CDR2 is FQNEAQ. CDR3 sequence reads: CASSLWAYNEQFF. The CDR3 nucleotides read TGTGCCAGCAGCTTATGGGCCTACAATGAGCAGTTCTTC. Based on the CDR3 plus reference TRBV7-8 and TRBJ2-1, the full variable domain is GAGVSQSPRYKVAKRGQDVALRCDPISGHVSLFWYQQALGQGPEFLTYFQNEAQLDKSGLPSDRFFAERPEGSVSTLKIQRTQQEDSAVYLCASSLWAYNEQFFGPGTRLTVL.

The J gene is TRBJ2-7, the V gene TRBV7-6, with no clear D. Germline V gene lookup returns CDR1 SGHVS and CDR2 FNYEAQ. The V end was cut by 4 bases, the J end by 2 bases, with 6 bases between. The length of the CDR3 is 12 residues. Here the CDR3 DNA reads TGTGCCAGCAGCTCCAATACCTACGAGCAGTACTTC. Translated: CASSSNTYEQYF.

The V gene is TRBV27, the J gene TRBJ2-3; D is possibly TRBD1 (5 bases). CDR1 and CDR2 (germline): MNHEY, SMNVEV (reference sequence). There are 14 residues in the CDR3. Trimming shortened V by 2 bases and J by 1 base, and 7 bases separated the two germline ends. CDR3 sequence: CASSLRRGTDTQYF. The CDR3 nucleotides are TGTGCCAGCAGTTTACGCAGGGGCACAGATACGCAGTATTTT.

CDR3 sequence reads: CASSPGGRGNQPQHF. The CDR3 DNA follows: TGTGCCAGCAGCCCCGGGGGGCGGGGCAATCAGCCCCAGCATTTT. The chain carries TRBV7-2 and TRBJ1-5; weak D call: TRBD1 (6 bases). Trimming left V 5 bases short and J 2 bases short, with 13 bases between. Germline V gene sequence: CDR1 SGHTA, CDR2 FQGNSA. CDR3 length: 15 amino acids.

This chain uses TRBV5-5 with TRBJ1-1; D gene unclear. Trimming removed 0 bases at V and 0 bases at J, with 15 bases between. CDR1 SGHKS and CDR2 YYEKEE come from the germline V gene (reference sequence). The CDR3 is made up of 17 amino acids. CDR3 amino acids: CASSLVEGRGMNTEAFF. The CDR3 DNA follows: TGTGCCAGCAGCTTGGTTGAAGGGAGAGGCATGAACACTGAAGCTTTCTTT.

Regarding this clone: This sample includes further DNA sequences coding for the same CDR3. V usage is TRBV5-1 and J usage is TRBJ1-1; 9 bases align to TRBD1. This CDR3 is 14 amino acids long. J lost 1 base, V lost 4 bases, and 2 bases had no gene match. Germline loops: CDR1 SGHRS, CDR2 YFSETQ. CDR3 in amino acids: CASSGDRANTEAFF. In nucleotides, the CDR3 is TGCGCCAGCAGCGGGGACAGGGCGAACACTGAAGCTTTCTTT.